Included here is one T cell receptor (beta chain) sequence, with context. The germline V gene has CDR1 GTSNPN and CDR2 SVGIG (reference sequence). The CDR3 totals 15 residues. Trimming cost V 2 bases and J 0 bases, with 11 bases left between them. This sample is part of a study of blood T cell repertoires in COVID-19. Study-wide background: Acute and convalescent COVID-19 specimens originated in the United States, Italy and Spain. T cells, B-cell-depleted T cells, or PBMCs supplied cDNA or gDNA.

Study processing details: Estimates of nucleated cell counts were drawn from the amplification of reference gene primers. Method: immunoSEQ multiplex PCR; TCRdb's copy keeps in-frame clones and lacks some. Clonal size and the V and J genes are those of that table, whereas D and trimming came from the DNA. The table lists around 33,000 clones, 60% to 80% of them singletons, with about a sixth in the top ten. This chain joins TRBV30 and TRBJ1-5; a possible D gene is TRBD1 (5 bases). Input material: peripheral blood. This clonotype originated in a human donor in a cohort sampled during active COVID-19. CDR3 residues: CAWSPQGYSNQPQHF. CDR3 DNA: TGTGCCTGGAGTCCCCAGGGATATAGCAATCAGCCCCAGCATTTT.